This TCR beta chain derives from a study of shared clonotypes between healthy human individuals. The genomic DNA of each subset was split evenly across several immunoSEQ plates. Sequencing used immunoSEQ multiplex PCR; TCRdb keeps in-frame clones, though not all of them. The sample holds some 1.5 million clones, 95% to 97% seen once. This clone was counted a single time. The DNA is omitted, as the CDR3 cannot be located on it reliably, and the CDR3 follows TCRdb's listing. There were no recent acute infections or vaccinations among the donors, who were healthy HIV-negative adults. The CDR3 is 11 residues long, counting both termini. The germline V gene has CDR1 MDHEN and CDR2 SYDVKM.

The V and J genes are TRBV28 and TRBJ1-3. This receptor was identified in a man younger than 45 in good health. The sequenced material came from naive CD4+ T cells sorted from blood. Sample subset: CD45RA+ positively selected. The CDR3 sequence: CASILGNTIYF.